Below, 19 T cell receptor beta chains from the same sample are listed, as sequenced in a study of blood T cell repertoires in COVID-19. This table comes from immunoSEQ multiplex PCR, and its TCRdb copy is limited to in-frame clones, with some not included. The profile shows approximately 62,000 clones, about 87% of them singletons. The material sequenced was peripheral blood. The receptors were gathered from a human donor with active COVID-19. The donor label of this sample is uncertain.

The J gene is TRBJ1-1, the V gene TRBV5-6; D gene ambiguous. Germline V gene lookup returns CDR1 SGHDT and CDR2 YYEEEE. V was shortened by 4 bases and J by 1 base, with 20 bases between the two germline ends. This CDR3 region has 17 residues. The chain's CDR3 is CASSPREERNRNTEAFF. CDR3 coding DNA: TGTGCCAGCAGCCCGAGAGAGGAAAGAAATAGGAACACTGAAGCTTTCTTT.

The chain combines TRBV9 with TRBJ2-5; TRBD1 is a possible D gene (6 bases). CDR3 size: 15 residues. Trimming pared 4 bases from V and 2 bases from J, leaving 15 bases between. The germline V gene has CDR1 SGDLS and CDR2 YYNGEE. The chain's CDR3 is CASSTWAGQQETQYF. Here the CDR3 DNA reads TGTGCCAGCAGCACGTGGGCAGGACAGCAAGAGACCCAGTACTTC. The variable domain in full, completed from reference TRBV9 and TRBJ2-5, reads DSGVTQTPKHLITATGQRVTLRCSPRSGDLSVYWYQQSLDQGLQFLIQYYNGEERAKGNILERFSAQQFPDLHSELNLSSLELGDSALYFCASSTWAGQQETQYFGPGTRLLVL.

This clone appeared a few times. The chain carries TRBV3-1 (or the pseudogene TRBV3-2) and TRBJ1-2, with D possibly matching TRBD1 (5 bases). Trimming took off 0 bases at V and 6 bases at J, with 17 bases between the two ends. The V gene's germline CDR1 is LGHDT and CDR2 YNNKEL (reference sequence). The CDR3 contains 16 residues. Here the CDR3 DNA reads TGTGCCAGCAGCCAAGATCTCCGACAGCCCGGCGATGGCTACACCTTC. Residues: CASSQDLRQPGDGYTF.

V and J are TRBV25-1 and TRBJ1-6; 10 bases agree with TRBD1. The CDR3 loop spans 16 amino acids. Trimming at V came to 1 base and at J to 7 bases, leaving 4 bases not matched to a gene. Germline assignment: CDR1 MGHDK and CDR2 SYGVNS. CDR3 nucleotide sequence: TGTGCCAGCAGTGAATTCGGGGGACAGGGGAATTCACCCCTCCACTTT. Its protein is CASSEFGGQGNSPLHF. The variable domain in full, completed from reference TRBV25-1 and TRBJ1-6, reads EADIYQTPRYLVIGTGKKITLECSQTMGHDKMYWYQQDPGMELHLIHYSYGVNSTEKGDLSSESTVSRIRTEHFPLTLESARPSHTSQYLCASSEFGGQGNSPLHFGNGTRLTVT.

The genes are TRBV7-8 and TRBJ2-3; a possible D gene is TRBD2 (6 bases). The germline CDR1 and CDR2 sequences are SGHVS and FQNEAQ. The CDR3 runs 13 residues. The V gene lost 7 bases and the J gene lost 6 bases, with 14 bases spanning the gap. CDR3 in DNA: TGTGCCAGCACCGGGGGAGGACGGGATACGCAGTATTTT. Amino acid sequence: CASTGGGRDTQYF.

The chain links TRBV13 to TRBJ2-3, with a weak D call TRBD2 (6 bases). This CDR3 has 14 residues. Germline V gene sequence: CDR1 PRHDT, CDR2 FYEKMQ (reference sequence). Trimming stripped 4 bases from V and 1 base from J, with 9 bases between. CDR3 sequence (DNA): TGTGCCAGCAGCTGGGGGGTGGGCACAGATACGCAGTATTTT. Translated: CASSWGVGTDTQYF.

V is TRBV7-9 and J is TRBJ1-3, with a possible D match to TRBD1 (5 bases). The V and J ends lost 3 bases and 1 base respectively, with 10 bases between them. This CDR3 spans 15 amino acids. From germline, CDR1 is SEHNR and CDR2 FQNEAQ (reference sequence). The CDR3 loop reads CASSLGGNSGNTIYF. The CDR3, as DNA: TGTGCCAGCAGCTTGGGGGGGAATTCTGGAAACACCATATATTTT.

The chain is built from TRBV5-1 and TRBJ2-2, with TRBD2 matching over 9 bases. V shed 4 bases and J 4 bases; nucleotides not matched to a gene: 2. CDR3 size: 14 residues. Per the germline V gene, CDR1 is SGHRS and CDR2 is YFSETQ. For the CDR3, the DNA is TGCGCCAGCAGCGTAGCGGGGGCCACCGGGGAGCTGTTTTTT. This gives the protein CASSVAGATGELFF.

The chain couples TRBV6-5 to TRBJ2-7; weak D call: TRBD2 (7 bases). Per the germline V gene, CDR1 is MNHEY and CDR2 is SVGAGI. V lost 2 bases, J lost 6 bases, and 14 bases lay in between. This CDR3 is built from 14 residues. CDR3 nucleotides: TGTGCCAGCAGTTACGGTGGGGGGGCGGGCGAGCAGTACTTC. Translation gives CASSYGGGAGEQYF.

V and J are TRBV5-4 and TRBJ2-1; 7 positions agree with TRBD1. The CDR3 covers 15 residues. The germline CDR1 and CDR2 sequences are SGHNT and YYREEE (reference sequence). With 4 bases clipped from V and 1 base from J, the junction kept 5 bases outside the gene matches. This CDR3 is CASSQGQVSYNEQFF. CDR3 DNA: TGTGCCAGCAGCCAAGGACAGGTGTCCTACAATGAGCAGTTCTTC.

The chain carries TRBV29-1 and TRBJ1-2; D is perhaps TRBD1 (6 bases). Between the trimmed V and J ends, which lost 1 base and 5 bases, there was a span of 17 bases. CDR1 SQVTM and CDR2 ANQGSEA come from the germline V gene. The CDR3 spans 15 residues. CDR3 coding DNA: TGCAGCGTTGAAGTTACCCTGACAGGTTTATATGGCTACACCTTC. It codes for CSVEVTLTGLYGYTF. The whole variable domain, filled in from reference TRBV29-1 and TRBJ1-2, reads SAVISQKPSRDICQRGTSLTIQCQVDSQVTMMFWYRQQPGQSLTLIATANQGSEATYESGFVIDKFPISRPNLTFSTLTVSNMSPEDSSIYLCSVEVTLTGLYGYTFGSGTRLTVV.

The CDR3 nucleotides read TGTGCCAGCAGCTTACGGGTCGAGCAGTTCTTC. Protein sequence: CASSLRVEQFF. The chain employs TRBV5-4 and TRBJ2-1; D is uncertain. Germline V lookup: CDR1 SGHNT, CDR2 YYREEE (reference sequence). This CDR3 has 11 amino acids. V gave up 2 bases and J gave up 10 bases, with 7 bases separating them.

The J gene is TRBJ2-5, the V gene TRBV6-5; TRBD1 aligns across 10 bases. The trim removed 6 bases at V and 1 base at J, leaving 2 bases unmatched. This CDR3 has 14 residues. Germline CDR1 is MNHEY and CDR2 is SVGAGI. The CDR3 sequence: CASRRTGGQETQYF. The CDR3, as DNA: TGTGCCAGCAGGAGGACAGGGGGCCAAGAGACCCAGTACTTC.

This chain uses TRBV7-6 with TRBJ2-5; TRBD1 aligns across 7 bases. Germline CDR1 and CDR2: SGHVS and FNYEAQ. The junction had 7 bases not matched to a gene; V was cut back by 5 bases and J by 1 base. The CDR3 is 15 amino acids. The CDR3 bases are TGTGCCAGCAGCCGACAGGGCCAGGGCCAAGAGACCCAGTACTTC. Protein sequence: CASSRQGQGQETQYF.

V is TRBV27 and J is TRBJ1-1, with TRBD1 identical over 11 bases. The CDR3 is made up of 16 amino acids. From germline, CDR1 is MNHEY and CDR2 SMNVEV (reference sequence). Trimming cost V 6 bases and J 5 bases; bases outside gene matches: 11. The CDR3 loop is CASRKTGTGGRTEAFF. The DNA of the CDR3 is TGTGCCAGCAGAAAAACCGGGACAGGGGGACGGACTGAAGCTTTCTTT.

This sequence joins TRBV30 and TRBJ1-1; D unclear. Germline CDR1 GTSNPN, CDR2 SVGIG (reference sequence). The CDR3 has 13 amino acids. V lost 2 bases and J lost 1, with 8 bases in between. The CDR3 here is CAWSPGRNTEAFF. The CDR3, as DNA: TGTGCCTGGAGTCCCGGGAGGAACACTGAAGCTTTCTTT.

This clone was found once. The chain has TRBV5-6 and TRBJ1-1; 8 positions match TRBD1. V gave up 3 bases and J gave up 0 bases; unmatched junction bases: 7. CDR1 SGHDT and CDR2 YYEEEE come from the germline V gene. The CDR3 has 16 amino acids. This CDR3 reads CASSSGQGVLNTEAFF. The CDR3 region has the DNA TGTGCCAGCAGCTCAGGACAGGGTGTTCTGAACACTGAAGCTTTCTTT.

The chain combines TRBV28 with TRBJ1-6; TRBD1 matches at 12 bases. V dropped 6 bases and J dropped 5; count of bases not matched to a gene: 8. CDR1 MDHEN and CDR2 SYDVKM come from the germline V gene. This CDR3 is built from 17 residues. The CDR3 region is CASSPSGTGGNNSPLHF. In DNA form, the CDR3 reads TGTGCCAGCAGCCCCTCTGGGACAGGGGGCAATAATTCACCCCTCCACTTT.

The rearrangement uses TRBV24-1 and TRBJ1-2, with 7 bases matching TRBD1. Germline V gene sequence: CDR1 KGHDR, CDR2 SFDVKD. This CDR3 is 17 amino acids long. V was clipped by 5 bases and J by 4 bases; unmatched bases: 15. The CDR3 DNA follows: TGTGCCACCAGTGGGGCCACCCACGGACAGGCTCCCTATGGCTACACCTTC. Its protein is CATSGATHGQAPYGYTF.